The clone carrying this T cell receptor (beta chain) was detected only once. Germline values: CDR1 MDHEN, CDR2 SYDVKM. The CDR3 sequence is 14 residues long. The germline V and J ends were trimmed by 1 base and 3 bases, with 6 bases remaining between them. Execution of the assay was at deep level. Only in-frame clones appear in the TCRdb table, and some are missing; sequencing was by immunoSEQ multiplex PCR. The sample holds hundreds of thousands of clones, roughly 96% seen once. The data derive from a study of shared clonotypes between healthy human individuals. Naive CD8 populations comprised CD45RO-negative cells positively selected for CCR7, excluding terminally differentiated effector memory CD45RA+ cells. The donors, all of them Caucasian adults, lived in Nashville, Tennessee.

Sequenced sample: naive CD8+ T cells sorted from blood. The gene calls are TRBV28 and TRBJ2-2; D is unresolved. The clonotype originates from a woman in her twenties or thirties in good health. The CDR3 bases are TGTGCCAGCAGTTTATTGGTGGACACCGGGGAGCTGTTTTTT. Translation: CASSLLVDTGELFF.